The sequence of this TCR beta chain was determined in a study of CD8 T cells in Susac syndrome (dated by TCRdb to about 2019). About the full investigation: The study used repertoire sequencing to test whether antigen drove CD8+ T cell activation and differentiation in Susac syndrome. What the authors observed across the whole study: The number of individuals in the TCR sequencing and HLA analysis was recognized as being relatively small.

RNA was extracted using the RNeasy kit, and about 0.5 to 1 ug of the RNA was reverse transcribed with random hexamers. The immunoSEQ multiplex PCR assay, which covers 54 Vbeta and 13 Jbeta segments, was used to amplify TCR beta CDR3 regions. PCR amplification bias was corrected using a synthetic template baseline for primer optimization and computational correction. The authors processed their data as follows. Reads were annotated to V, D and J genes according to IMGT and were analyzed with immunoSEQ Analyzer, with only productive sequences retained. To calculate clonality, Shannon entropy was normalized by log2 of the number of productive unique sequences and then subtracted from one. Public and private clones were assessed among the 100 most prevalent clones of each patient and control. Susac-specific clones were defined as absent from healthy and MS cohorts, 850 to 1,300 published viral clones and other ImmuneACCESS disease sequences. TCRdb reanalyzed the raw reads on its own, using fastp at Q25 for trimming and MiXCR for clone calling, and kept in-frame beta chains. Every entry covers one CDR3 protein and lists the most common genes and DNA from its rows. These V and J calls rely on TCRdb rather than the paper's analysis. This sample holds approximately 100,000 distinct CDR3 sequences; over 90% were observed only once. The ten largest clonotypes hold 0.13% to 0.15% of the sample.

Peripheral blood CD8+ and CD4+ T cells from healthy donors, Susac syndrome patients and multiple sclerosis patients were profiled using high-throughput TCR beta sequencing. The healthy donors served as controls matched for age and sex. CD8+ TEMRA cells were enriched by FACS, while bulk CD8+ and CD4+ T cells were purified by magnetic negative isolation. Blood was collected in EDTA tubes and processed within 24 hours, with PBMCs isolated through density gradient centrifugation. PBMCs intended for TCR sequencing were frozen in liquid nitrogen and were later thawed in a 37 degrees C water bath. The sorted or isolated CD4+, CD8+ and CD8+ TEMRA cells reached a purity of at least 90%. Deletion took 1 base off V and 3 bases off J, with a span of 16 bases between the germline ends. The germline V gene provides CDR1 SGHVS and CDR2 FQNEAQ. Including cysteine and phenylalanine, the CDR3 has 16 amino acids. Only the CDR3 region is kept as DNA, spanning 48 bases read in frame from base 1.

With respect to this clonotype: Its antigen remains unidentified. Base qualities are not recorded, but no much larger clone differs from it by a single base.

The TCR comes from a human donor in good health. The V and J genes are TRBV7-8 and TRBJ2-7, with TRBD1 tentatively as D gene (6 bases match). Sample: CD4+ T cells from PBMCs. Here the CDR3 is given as CASSLENVGQNYEQYF. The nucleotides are TGTGCCAGCAGCTTAGAGAATGTAGGACAGAACTACGAGCAGTACTTC.